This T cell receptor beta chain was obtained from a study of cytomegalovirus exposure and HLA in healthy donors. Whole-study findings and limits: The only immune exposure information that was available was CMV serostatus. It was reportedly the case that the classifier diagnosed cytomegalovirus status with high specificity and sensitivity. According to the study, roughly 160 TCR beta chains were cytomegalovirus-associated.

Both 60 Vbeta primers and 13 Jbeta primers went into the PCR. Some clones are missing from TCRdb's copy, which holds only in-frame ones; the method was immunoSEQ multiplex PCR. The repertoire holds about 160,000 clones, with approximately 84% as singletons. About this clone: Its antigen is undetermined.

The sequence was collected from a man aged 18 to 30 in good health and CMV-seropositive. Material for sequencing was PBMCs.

CDR3 in amino acids: CASSQGQGASGNTIYF. CDR3 DNA: TGTGCCAGCAGTCAAGGACAGGGGGCTTCTGGAAACACCATATATTTT. The chain carries TRBV6-6 and TRBJ1-3, with 11 bases that match TRBD1. This CDR3 has 16 residues. The J segment lost 1 base and the V segment lost 5 bases, leaving 4 bases of the junction unmatched. Germline V gene data show CDR1 as MNHNY and CDR2 as SVGAGI (reference sequence).